This T cell receptor beta chain was observed in a study of regulatory T cells in long-lasting Graves disease. Specified time point: newly diagnosed GD, antithyroid drugs for less than 3 months. Generation of the TCR library employed RNA extracted from PBMCs. Trimming removed 1 base from V and 7 bases from J, with 17 bases in between. The CDR3 is 15 residues long. The germline V gene encodes CDR1 SEHNR and CDR2 FQNEAQ (reference sequence). Relying on iRepertoire HTBI primers and Arm-PCR of CDR3 regions, the team built TCR beta libraries. TCRdb itself ran the multiplex PCR reads through MiXCR, one entry per CDR3 protein. The sample records around 500,000 distinct CDR3 sequences, 16% being singletons. This clonotype was counted ten times or more. The sample was also reused in another study, on T cells in Graves' hyperthyroidism and ophthalmopathy. That paper states: The diagnostic basis comprised clinical symptoms, serum thyroxine and TRAb, thyroid ultrasound and orbital computed tomography.

The receptor was isolated from a woman aged 40 to 65 with Graves disease. The rearrangement links TRBV7-9 to TRBJ2-7; perhaps TRBD1 as D (6 bases). The specimen comprised peripheral blood mononuclear cells (PBMCs), sampled at new diagnosis, from a patient treated with antithyroid drugs. The CDR3 DNA sequence: TGTGCCAGCAGCTTAGACCGGACGGGACACGGGGAGCAGTACTTC. Protein: CASSLDRTGHGEQYF. Looking up the rest from reference TRBV7-9 and TRBJ2-7 gives the full variable domain: DTGVSQNPRHKITKRGQNVTFRCDPISEHNRLYWYRQTLGQGPEFLTYFQNEAQLEKSRLLSDRFSAERPKGSFSTLEIQRTEQGDSAMYLCASSLDRTGHGEQYFGPGTRLTVT.